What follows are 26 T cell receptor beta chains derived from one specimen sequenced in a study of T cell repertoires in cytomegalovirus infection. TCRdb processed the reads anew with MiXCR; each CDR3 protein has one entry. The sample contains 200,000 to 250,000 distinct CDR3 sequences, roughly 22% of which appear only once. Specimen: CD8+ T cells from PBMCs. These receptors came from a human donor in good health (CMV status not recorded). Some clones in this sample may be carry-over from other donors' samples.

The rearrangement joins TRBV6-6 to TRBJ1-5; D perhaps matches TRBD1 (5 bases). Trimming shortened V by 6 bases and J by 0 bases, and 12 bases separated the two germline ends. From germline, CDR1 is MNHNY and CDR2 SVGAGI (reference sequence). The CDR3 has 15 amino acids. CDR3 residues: CASSPGGVSNQPQHF. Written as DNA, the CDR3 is TGTGCCAGCAGCCCCGGGGGGGTTAGCAATCAGCCCCAGCATTTT.

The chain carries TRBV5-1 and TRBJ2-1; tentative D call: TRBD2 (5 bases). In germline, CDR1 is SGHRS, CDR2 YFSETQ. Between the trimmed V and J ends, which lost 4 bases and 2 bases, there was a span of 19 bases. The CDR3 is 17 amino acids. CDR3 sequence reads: CASSKNLGKITYNEQFF. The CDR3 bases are TGCGCCAGCAGCAAGAACCTCGGGAAGATCACCTACAATGAGCAGTTCTTC.

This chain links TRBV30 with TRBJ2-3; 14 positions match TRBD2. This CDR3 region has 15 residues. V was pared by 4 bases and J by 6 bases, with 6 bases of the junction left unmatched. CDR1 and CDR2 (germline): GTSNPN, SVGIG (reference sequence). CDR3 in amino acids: CAWNLGTSGGDTQYF. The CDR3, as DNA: TGTGCCTGGAACCTAGGGACTAGCGGGGGCGATACGCAGTATTTT. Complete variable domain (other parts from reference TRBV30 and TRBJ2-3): SQTIHQWPATLVQPVGSPLSLECTVEGTSNPNLYWYRQAAGRGLQLLFYSVGIGQISSEVPQNLSASRPQDRQFILSSKKLLLSDSGFYLCAWNLGTSGGDTQYFGPGTRLTVL.

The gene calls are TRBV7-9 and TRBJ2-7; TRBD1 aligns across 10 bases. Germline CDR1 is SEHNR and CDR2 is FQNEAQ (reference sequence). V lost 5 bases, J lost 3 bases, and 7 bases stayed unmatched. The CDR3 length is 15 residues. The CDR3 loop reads CASSQGQGIFYEQYF. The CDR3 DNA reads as TGTGCCAGCAGCCAGGGACAGGGGATTTTCTACGAGCAGTACTTC.

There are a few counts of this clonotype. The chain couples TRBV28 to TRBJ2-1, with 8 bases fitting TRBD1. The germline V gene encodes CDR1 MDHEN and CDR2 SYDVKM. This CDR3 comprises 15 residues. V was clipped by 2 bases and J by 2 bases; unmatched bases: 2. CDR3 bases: TGTGCCAGCAGTTTAGAACAGGGGGCCTACAATGAGCAGTTCTTC. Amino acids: CASSLEQGAYNEQFF.

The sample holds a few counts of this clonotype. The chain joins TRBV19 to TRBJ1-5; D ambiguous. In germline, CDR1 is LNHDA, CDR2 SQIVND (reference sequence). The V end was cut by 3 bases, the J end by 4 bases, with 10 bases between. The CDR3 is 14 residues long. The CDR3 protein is CASSITGANQPQHF. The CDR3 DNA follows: TGTGCCAGTAGTATTACCGGCGCAAATCAGCCCCAGCATTTT. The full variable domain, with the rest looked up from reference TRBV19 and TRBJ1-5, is DGGITQSPKYLFRKEGQNVTLSCEQNLNHDAMYWYRQDPGQGLRLIYYSQIVNDFQKGDIAEGYSVSREKKESFPLTVTSAQKNPTAFYLCASSITGANQPQHFGDGTRLSIL.

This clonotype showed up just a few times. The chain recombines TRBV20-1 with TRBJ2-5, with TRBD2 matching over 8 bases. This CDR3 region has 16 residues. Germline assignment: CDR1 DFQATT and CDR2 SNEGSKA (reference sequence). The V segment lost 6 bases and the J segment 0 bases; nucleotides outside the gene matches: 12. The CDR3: CSAPRLSGSYQETQYF. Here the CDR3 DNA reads TGCAGTGCCCCCCGACTGAGCGGGAGCTACCAAGAGACCCAGTACTTC.

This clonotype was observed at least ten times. CDR3 in DNA: TGTGCCAGCAGCGACGTCAGGGGGCAATCACCCCTCCACTTT. It encodes CASSDVRGQSPLHF. The chain links TRBV28 to TRBJ1-6, with TRBD1 matching over 8 bases. CDR1 is MDHEN, CDR2 SYDVKM, per germline. V shed 6 bases and J 10 bases; nucleotides not matched to a gene: 8. This CDR3 is built from 14 residues.

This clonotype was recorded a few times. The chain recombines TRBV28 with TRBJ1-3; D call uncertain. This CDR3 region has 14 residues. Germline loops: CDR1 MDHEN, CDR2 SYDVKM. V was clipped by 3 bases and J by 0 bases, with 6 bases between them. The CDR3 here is CASSLWRSGNTIYF. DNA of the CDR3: TGTGCCAGCAGTTTGTGGCGCTCTGGAAACACCATATATTTT.

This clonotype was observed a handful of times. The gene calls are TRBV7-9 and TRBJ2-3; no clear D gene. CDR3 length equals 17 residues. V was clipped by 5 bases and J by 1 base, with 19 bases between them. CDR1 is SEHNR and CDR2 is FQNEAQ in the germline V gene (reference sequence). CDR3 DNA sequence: TGTGCCAGCAGCGGGTCGGAAGCCGAAGGGCGCACAGATACGCAGTATTTT. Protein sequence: CASSGSEAEGRTDTQYF.

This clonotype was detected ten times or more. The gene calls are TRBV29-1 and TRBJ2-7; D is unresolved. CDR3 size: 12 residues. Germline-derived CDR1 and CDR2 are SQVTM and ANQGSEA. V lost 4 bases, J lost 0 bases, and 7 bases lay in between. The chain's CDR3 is CSVVTASYEQYF. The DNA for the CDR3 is TGCAGCGTTGTGACTGCCTCCTACGAGCAGTACTTC.

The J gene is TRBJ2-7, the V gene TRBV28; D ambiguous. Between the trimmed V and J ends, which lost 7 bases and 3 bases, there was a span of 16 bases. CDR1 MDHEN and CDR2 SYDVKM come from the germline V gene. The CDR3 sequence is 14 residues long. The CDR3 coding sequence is TGTGCCAGCACTTTCACGGTCCCCTACTACGAGCAGTACTTC. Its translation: CASTFTVPYYEQYF.

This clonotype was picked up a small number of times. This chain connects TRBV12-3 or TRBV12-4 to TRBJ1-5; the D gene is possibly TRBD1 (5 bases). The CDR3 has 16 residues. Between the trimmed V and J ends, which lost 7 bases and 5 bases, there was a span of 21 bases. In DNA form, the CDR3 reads TGTGCCAGCAACGTGGGCTGGGACGGCCTGGATCAGCCCCAGCATTTT. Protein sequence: CASNVGWDGLDQPQHF.

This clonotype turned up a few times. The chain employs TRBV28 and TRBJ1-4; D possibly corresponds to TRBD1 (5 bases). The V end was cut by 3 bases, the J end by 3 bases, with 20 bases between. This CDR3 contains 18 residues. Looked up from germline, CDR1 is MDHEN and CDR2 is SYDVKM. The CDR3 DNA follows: TGTGCCAGCAGTTTCCCATCTTTACAGGCGGCGGCTAATGAAAAACTGTTTTTT. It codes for CASSFPSLQAAANEKLFF.

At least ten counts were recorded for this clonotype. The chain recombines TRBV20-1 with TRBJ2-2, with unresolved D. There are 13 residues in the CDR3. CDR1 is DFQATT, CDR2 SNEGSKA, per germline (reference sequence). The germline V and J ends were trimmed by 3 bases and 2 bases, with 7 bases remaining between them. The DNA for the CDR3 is TGCAGTGCTAGGGACGGAAACACCGGGGAGCTGTTTTTT. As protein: CSARDGNTGELFF.

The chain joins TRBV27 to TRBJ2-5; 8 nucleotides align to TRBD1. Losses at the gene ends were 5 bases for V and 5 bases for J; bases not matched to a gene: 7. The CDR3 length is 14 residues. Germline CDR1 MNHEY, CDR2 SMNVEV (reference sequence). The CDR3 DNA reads TGTGCCAGCAGTCAGAGGACAGGGTTGGAGACCCAGTACTTC. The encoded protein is CASSQRTGLETQYF.

In DNA, the CDR3 is TGTGCCAGTAGTGAGAGGACGGGAGCTTTCTTT. Amino acid sequence: CASSERTGAFF. The chain is built from TRBV19 and TRBJ1-1; no reliable D call. This CDR3 spans 11 amino acids. Germline V gives CDR1 LNHDA, CDR2 SQIVND (reference sequence). V was clipped by 5 bases and J by 10 bases, with 11 bases between them.

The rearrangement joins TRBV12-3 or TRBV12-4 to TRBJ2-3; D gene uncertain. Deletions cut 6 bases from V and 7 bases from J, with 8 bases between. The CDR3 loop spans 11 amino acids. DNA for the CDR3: TGTGCCAGCAGCGGCGGAAATACGCAGTATTTT. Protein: CASSGGNTQYF.

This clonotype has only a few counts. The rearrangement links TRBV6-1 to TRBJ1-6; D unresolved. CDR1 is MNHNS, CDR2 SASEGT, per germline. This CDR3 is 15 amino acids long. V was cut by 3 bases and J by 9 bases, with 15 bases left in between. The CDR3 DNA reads TGTGCCAGCAGTGAGCTGACGCGTGGGGTTTCACCCCTCCACTTT. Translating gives CASSELTRGVSPLHF.

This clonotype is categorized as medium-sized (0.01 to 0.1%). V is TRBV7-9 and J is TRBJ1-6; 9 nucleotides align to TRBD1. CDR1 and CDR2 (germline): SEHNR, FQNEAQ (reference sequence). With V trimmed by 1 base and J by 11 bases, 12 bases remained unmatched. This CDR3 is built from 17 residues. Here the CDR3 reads CASSLVAGTGIPTPLHF. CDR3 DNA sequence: TGTGCCAGCAGCTTAGTAGCCGGGACAGGGATACCGACACCCCTCCACTTT.

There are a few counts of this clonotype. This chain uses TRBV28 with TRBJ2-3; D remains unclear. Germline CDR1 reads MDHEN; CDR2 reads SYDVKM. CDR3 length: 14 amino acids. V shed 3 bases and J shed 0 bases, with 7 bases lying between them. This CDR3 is CASSFLLSTDTQYF. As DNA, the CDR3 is TGTGCCAGCAGTTTCCTTCTGAGCACAGATACGCAGTATTTT.

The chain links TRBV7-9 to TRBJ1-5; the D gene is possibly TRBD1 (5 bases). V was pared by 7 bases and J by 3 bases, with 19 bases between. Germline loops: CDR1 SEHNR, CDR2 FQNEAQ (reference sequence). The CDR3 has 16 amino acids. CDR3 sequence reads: CASTTNYRGINQPQHF. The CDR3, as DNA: TGTGCCAGCACCACGAACTATCGGGGGATCAATCAGCCCCAGCATTTT.

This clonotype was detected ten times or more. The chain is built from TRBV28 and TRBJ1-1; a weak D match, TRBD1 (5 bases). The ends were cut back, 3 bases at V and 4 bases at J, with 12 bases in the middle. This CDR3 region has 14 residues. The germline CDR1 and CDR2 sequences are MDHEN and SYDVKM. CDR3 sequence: CASSLVQGFTEAFF. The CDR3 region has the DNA TGTGCCAGCAGTTTGGTGCAGGGTTTCACTGAAGCTTTCTTT.

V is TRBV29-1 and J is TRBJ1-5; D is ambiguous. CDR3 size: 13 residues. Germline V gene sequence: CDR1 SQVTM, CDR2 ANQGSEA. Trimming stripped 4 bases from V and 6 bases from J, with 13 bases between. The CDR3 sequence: CSVVDGLSQPQHF. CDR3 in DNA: TGCAGCGTTGTTGACGGGCTCTCTCAGCCCCAGCATTTT.

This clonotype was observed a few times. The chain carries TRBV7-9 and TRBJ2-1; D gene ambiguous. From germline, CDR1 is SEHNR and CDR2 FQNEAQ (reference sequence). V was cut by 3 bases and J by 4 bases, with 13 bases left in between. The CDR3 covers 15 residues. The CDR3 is CASSFGLGGYNEQFF. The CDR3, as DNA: TGTGCCAGCAGCTTCGGGTTAGGCGGTTACAATGAGCAGTTCTTC.

The CDR3 DNA is TGTGCCAGCCGCCCAAGGCAGCCGAACACCGGGGAGCTGTTTTTT. This codes for CASRPRQPNTGELFF. V is TRBV11-2 and J is TRBJ2-2; D ambiguous. The CDR3 extends over 15 amino acids. Germline loops: CDR1 SGHAT, CDR2 FQNNGV. The V end was cut by 8 bases, the J end by 0 bases, with 13 bases between.